This T cell receptor (beta chain) was sequenced in a study of regulatory T cells in long-lasting Graves disease. With 7 bases removed from V and 0 bases from J, the gap between germline ends came to 13 bases. Germline CDR1 and CDR2: MDHEN and SYDVKM. This CDR3 contains 14 residues. Construction of the TCR beta libraries employed iRepertoire HTBI primers in conjunction with Arm-PCR of CDR3 regions. TCRdb analysed the multiplex PCR reads with MiXCR anew, one entry per CDR3 protein. The table has some 490,000 distinct CDR3 sequences, more than 10% seen once. The sample's time point: newly diagnosed GD, antithyroid drugs for less than 3 months. PBMC RNA served as the TCR library source. Into tubes containing EDTA, approximately 8.9 milliliters of peripheral blood were drawn. This clonotype was observed a handful of times. This sample was shared with a second study, whose subject was T cells in Graves' hyperthyroidism and ophthalmopathy. That paper adds: Initially, a first-round RT-PCR of the TCR CDR3 employed the HTBI primer set.

Here the sequenced sample was peripheral blood mononuclear cells (PBMCs), taken at new diagnosis, from a patient treated with antithyroid drugs. The clonotype originates from a woman in her 30s with Graves disease. This sequence joins TRBV28 and TRBJ2-7, with D possibly matching TRBD2 (5 bases). CDR3 sequence: CASTFGLASYEQYF. The CDR3 nucleotides read TGTGCCAGCACTTTCGGTCTAGCCTCCTACGAGCAGTACTTC.